The 10 T cell receptor beta chains below all came from one sample that was sequenced in a study of T-cell reconstitution after alpha-beta-depleted transplantation in children. For TCRbeta, the library was prepared with unique molecular identifiers. Via MiXCR, TCRdb re-called the PCR reads, giving one row per CDR3 protein. The sample shows hundreds of thousands of distinct CDR3 sequences, approximately 15% of them seen only once. The source was PBMCs, mostly from graft donor cells, collected 360 days after TCRalphabeta/CD19-depleted stem cell transplant. These receptors were obtained from a male patient between 2 and 10 years old who had a stem cell transplant for acute lymphoblastic leukemia, so the T cells may come from the graft donor.

This clonotype was seen a handful of times. V and J are TRBV2 and TRBJ2-7; the D gene is possibly TRBD1 (6 bases). This CDR3 comprises 18 residues. Trimming took 6 bases from V and 0 from J, leaving 24 bases between them. From germline, CDR1 is SNHLY and CDR2 FYNNEI. The CDR3: CASSKPRREGTHSYEQYF. The CDR3 DNA follows: TGTGCCAGCAGCAAGCCGCGTCGAGAGGGGACACACTCCTACGAGCAGTACTTC.

The rearrangement joins TRBV12-3 or TRBV12-4 to TRBJ1-5; D may be TRBD1 (6 bases). The CDR3 has 15 amino acids. Deletions cut 6 bases from V and 2 bases from J, with 14 bases between. The CDR3 nucleotides read TGTGCCAGCAGATCGACAGGTAGTGGCAATCAGCCCCAGCATTTT. Amino acid sequence: CASRSTGSGNQPQHF.

This clonotype was counted a few times. The genes are TRBV15 and TRBJ2-3; TRBD2 agrees at 15 bases. CDR3 size: 18 residues. The V gene end was trimmed by 5 bases and the J gene end by 3 bases; junction bases not matched to a gene: 9. The V gene's germline CDR1 is LNHNV and CDR2 YYDKDF (reference sequence). The CDR3 reads CATSAGLAGGPATDTQYF. CDR3 in DNA: TGTGCCACCAGCGCAGGACTAGCGGGAGGGCCAGCAACAGATACGCAGTATTTT.

The chain is built from TRBV10-3 and TRBJ2-7; TRBD2 agrees at 7 bases. The CDR3 has 13 residues. V lost 6 bases, J lost 2 bases, and 4 bases stayed unmatched. Germline CDR1 is ENHRY and CDR2 is SYGVKD. The CDR3, as DNA: TGTGCCATCAGAGGGACTACAACCTACGAGCAGTACTTC. Residues: CAIRGTTTYEQYF.

This clonotype showed up just a few times. This chain joins TRBV5-1 and TRBJ2-5, with 13 bases that match TRBD2. The J segment lost 5 bases and the V segment lost 4 bases, leaving 8 bases of the junction unmatched. There are 16 residues in the CDR3. Germline CDR1 reads SGHRS; CDR2 reads YFSETQ. The CDR3 is CASSIRLAGGSETQYF. CDR3 nucleotides: TGCGCCAGCAGCATTCGACTAGCGGGGGGTTCGGAGACCCAGTACTTC.

The genes are TRBV28 and TRBJ1-4, with D maybe TRBD1 (6 bases). Germline CDR1 MDHEN, CDR2 SYDVKM. V gave up 3 bases and J gave up 0 bases, with 14 bases separating them. The CDR3 totals 17 residues. The CDR3 is CASSFGGGEATNEKLFF. Written as DNA, the CDR3 is TGTGCCAGCAGTTTCGGAGGGGGGGAAGCAACTAATGAAAAACTGTTTTTT.

This clonotype appeared a few times. The rearrangement uses TRBV3-1 and TRBJ2-3, with 9 bases fitting TRBD2. CDR1 is LGHDT, CDR2 YNNKEL, per germline (reference sequence). The J segment lost 14 bases and the V segment lost 2 bases, leaving 8 bases of the junction unmatched. The CDR3 is 13 amino acids. CDR3 sequence (DNA): TGTGCCAGCAGCCAAAGTGGGACTAGCTTTTCGTATTTT. Translating gives CASSQSGTSFSYF.

CDR3 bases: TGCGCCAGCAGCTCCTTCCCCCCACTAGATGAGCAGTTCTTC. Translation gives CASSSFPPLDEQFF. V and J are TRBV5-1 and TRBJ2-1; TRBD2 is a possible D gene (5 bases). Trimming pared 3 bases from V and 8 bases from J, leaving 15 bases between. The CDR3 contains 14 residues. Germline CDR1 and CDR2: SGHRS and YFSETQ.

This clonotype occurred many times. A junction boundary mismatches the germline segment, possibly from a read error. The J gene is TRBJ2-1, the V gene TRBV6-5; 7 positions match TRBD1. The CDR3 consists of 14 residues. CDR1 is MNHEY, CDR2 SVGAGI, per germline. This chain's CDR3 is CASSDSGTANEQFF. CDR3 in DNA: TGTGCCAGCAGTGACTCCGGGACAGCTAATGAGCAGTTCTTC.

This clonotype was picked up a small number of times. J is TRBJ2-4 and V is TRBV28; 10 bases are shared with TRBD1. The ends lost 5 bases at V and 5 bases at J; junction bases unmatched: 9. This CDR3 region has 16 residues. The V gene's germline CDR1 is MDHEN and CDR2 SYDVKM. The CDR3 DNA reads as TGTGCCAGCAGTGGCCGGGACAGGGGCCGTCAAAACATTCAGTACTTC. Residues: CASSGRDRGRQNIQYF.